Sequencing of this TCR beta chain was carried out in a study of radiotherapy plus CTLA-4 blockade in lung cancer. Study conclusions and caveats: Clones of tumor-derived TCRs expanded in blood after radiotherapy plus ipilimumab.

Clones were sequenced by immunoSEQ multiplex PCR, and TCRdb holds only the in-frame ones, with some missing. The sample has about 88,000 clones, 60% to 80% seen once. Only one count was recorded for this clone. What it binds is not known. Germline lookup yields CDR1 DFQATT and CDR2 SNEGSKA (reference sequence). V dropped 3 bases and J dropped 9 bases, with 9 bases sitting between them. This CDR3 region has 11 residues. The TCR was taken from a human donor with non-small cell lung cancer that progressed on radiotherapy plus ipilimumab. Here the sequenced sample was peripheral blood, taken from a patient treated with radiotherapy plus ipilimumab. The chain carries TRBV20-1 and TRBJ2-1; tentatively, D is TRBD2 (6 bases). This CDR3 reads CSASPSAEQFF. The CDR3 DNA is TGCAGTGCTAGCCCTAGCGCTGAGCAGTTCTTC.